This T cell receptor beta chain appears in the sequencing data of a study of CD8 T cell repertoires and HIV-1 epitope variants. About the study: T cells were stimulated with Twenty-five Gag and Nef peptides separately. Separate from the cultures, 1M uncultured T cells served as baseline.

V dropped 5 bases and J dropped 5; count of bases not matched to a gene: 12. The CDR3 is made up of 17 amino acids. Germline V gene lookup returns CDR1 LNHNV and CDR2 YYDKDF (reference sequence). Concerning this clone: Its antigen is not identified.

Assay: immunoSEQ multiplex PCR; the TCRdb copy retains only in-frame clones and omits some. The sample carries roughly 4,700 clones, less than 75% recorded once. This receptor was identified in a male donor with HIV. The material sequenced was cultured CD8+ T cells derived from PBMCs. The chain carries TRBV15 and TRBJ1-1; 12 bases are shared with TRBD1. In DNA, the CDR3 is TGTGCCACCAGCGGCTCATTCCGGGACAGGGGGCGTACTGAAGCTTTCTTT. Its protein is CATSGSFRDRGRTEAFF.